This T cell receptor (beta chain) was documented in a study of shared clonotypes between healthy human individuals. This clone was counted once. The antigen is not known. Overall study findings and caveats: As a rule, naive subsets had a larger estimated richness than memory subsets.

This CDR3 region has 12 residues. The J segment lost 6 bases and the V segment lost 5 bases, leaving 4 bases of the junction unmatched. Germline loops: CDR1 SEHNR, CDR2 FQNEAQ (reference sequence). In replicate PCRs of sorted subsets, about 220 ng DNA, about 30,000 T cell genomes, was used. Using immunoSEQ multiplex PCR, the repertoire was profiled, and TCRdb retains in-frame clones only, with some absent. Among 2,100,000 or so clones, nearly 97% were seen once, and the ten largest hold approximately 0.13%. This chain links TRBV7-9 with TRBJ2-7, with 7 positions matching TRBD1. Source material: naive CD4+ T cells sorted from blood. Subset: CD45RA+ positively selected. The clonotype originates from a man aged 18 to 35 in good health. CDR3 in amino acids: CASSTTGLEQYF. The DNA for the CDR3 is TGTGCCAGCAGCACGACAGGGCTCGAGCAGTACTTC. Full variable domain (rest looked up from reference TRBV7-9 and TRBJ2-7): DTGVSQNPRHKITKRGQNVTFRCDPISEHNRLYWYRQTLGQGPEFLTYFQNEAQLEKSRLLSDRFSAERPKGSFSTLEIQRTEQGDSAMYLCASSTTGLEQYFGPGTRLTVT.